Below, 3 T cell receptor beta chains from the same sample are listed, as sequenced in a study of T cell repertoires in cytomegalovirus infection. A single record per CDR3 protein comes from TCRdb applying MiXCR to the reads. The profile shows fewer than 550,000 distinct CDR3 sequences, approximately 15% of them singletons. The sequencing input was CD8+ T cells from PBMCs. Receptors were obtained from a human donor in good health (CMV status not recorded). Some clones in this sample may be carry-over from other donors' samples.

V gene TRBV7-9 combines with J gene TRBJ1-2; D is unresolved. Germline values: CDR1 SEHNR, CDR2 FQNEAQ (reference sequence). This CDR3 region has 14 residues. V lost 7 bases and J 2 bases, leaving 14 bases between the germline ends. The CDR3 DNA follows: TGTGCCAGCATTTTACACGGCGCAAACTATGGCTACACCTTC. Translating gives CASILHGANYGYTF.

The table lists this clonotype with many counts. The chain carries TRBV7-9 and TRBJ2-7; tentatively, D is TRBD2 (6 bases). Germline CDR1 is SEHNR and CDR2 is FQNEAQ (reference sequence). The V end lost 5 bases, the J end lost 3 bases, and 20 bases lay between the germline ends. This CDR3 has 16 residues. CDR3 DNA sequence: TGTGCCAGCAGCCCCGGGCGCGGGGCGGGACTCTACGAGCAGTACTTC. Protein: CASSPGRGAGLYEQYF.

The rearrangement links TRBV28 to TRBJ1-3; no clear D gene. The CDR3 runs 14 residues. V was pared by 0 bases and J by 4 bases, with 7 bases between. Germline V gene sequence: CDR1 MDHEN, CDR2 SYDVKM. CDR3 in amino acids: CASSLWAGGNTIYF. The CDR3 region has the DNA TGTGCCAGCAGTTTATGGGCTGGGGGAAACACCATATATTTT. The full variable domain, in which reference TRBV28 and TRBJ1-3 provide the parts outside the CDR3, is DVKVTQSSRYLVKRTGEKVFLECVQDMDHENMFWYRQDPGLGLRLIYFSYDVKMKEKGDIPEGYSVSREKKERFSLILESASTNQTSMYLCASSLWAGGNTIYFGEGSWLTVV.